This TCR beta chain was sequenced for a study of blood T cell repertoires in COVID-19. Study-wide context: Acute and convalescent COVID-19 samples came from the United States, Italy and Spain. Nucleic acid was either cDNA or gDNA, and it came from T cells, B-cell-depleted T cells, or PBMCs.

There are many counts of this clone. V lost 0 bases to trimming and J lost 9 bases, with 12 bases between them. There are 14 residues in the CDR3. Germline loops: CDR1 KGHSH, CDR2 LQKENI. In the original analysis: Amplification of reference gene primers was used by the study to estimate nucleated cell counts. Only in-frame clones appear in the TCRdb table, and some are missing; sequencing was by immunoSEQ multiplex PCR. V, J and clone size derive from that table, while D and trimming were established from the DNA sequence. Among 150,000 to 200,000 clones, around 85% were seen once, and the ten largest hold about 9.6%.

This sequence was found in a man aged 50 or older with active or convalescent COVID-19. V gene TRBV18 combines with J gene TRBJ2-1; a weak D match, TRBD2 (5 bases). Material: peripheral blood. The DNA of the CDR3 is TGTGCCAGCTCACCACCCGAGGGCCGGAGTGAGCAGTTCTTC. Translated, it gives CASSPPEGRSEQFF.